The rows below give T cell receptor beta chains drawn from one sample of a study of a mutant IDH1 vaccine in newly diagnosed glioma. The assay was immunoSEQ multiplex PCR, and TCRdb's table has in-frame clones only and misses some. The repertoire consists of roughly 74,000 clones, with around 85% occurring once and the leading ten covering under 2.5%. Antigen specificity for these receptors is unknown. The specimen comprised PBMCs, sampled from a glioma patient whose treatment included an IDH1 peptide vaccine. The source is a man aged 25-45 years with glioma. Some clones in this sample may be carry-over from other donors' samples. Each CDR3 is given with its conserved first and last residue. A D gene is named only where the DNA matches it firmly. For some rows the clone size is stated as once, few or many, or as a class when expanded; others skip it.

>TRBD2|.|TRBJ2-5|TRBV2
TGTGCCAGCAGTTCCCGACTAGCGGGGGGACAAGAGACCCAGTACTTC
CASSSRLAGGQETQYF
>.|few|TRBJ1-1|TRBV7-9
TGTGCCAGCAGCAGGGATATGAACACTGAAGCTTTCTTT
CASSRDMNTEAFF
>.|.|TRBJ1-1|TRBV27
TGTGCCAGCAGTTTTGGGAATGGAGGTAACACTGAAGCTTTCTTT
CASSFGNGGNTEAFF
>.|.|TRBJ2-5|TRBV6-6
TGTGCCAGCAGAGGAGTGCCCCGGGAGACCCAGTACTTC
CASRGVPRETQYF
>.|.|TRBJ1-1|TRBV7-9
TGTGCCAGCAGCCCGAGGGACACCCTGGCTGAAGCTTTCTTT
CASSPRDTLAEAFF
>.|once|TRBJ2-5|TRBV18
TGTGCCAGCTCCCCAACGGCGGAGACCCAGTACTTC
CASSPTAETQYF
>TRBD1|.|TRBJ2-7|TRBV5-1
TGCGCCAGCAGCTTGGCCTTTAGTTGGGACAGGGGCTACGAGCAGTACTTC
CASSLAFSWDRGYEQYF
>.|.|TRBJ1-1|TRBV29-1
TGCAGCGTTGCCCGGAGGGGGAACACTGAAGCTTTCTTT
CSVARRGNTEAFF
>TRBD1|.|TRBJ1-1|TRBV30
TGTGCCTGGAGTGTACGGAGGACAGGGTTT
CAWSVRRTGF
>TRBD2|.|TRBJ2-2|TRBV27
TGTGCCAGCAGTTTTCGACGTCTAGCGGGCACCGGGGAGCTGTTTTTT
CASSFRRLAGTGELFF
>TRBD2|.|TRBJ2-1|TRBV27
TGTGCCAGCAGCTCCGGGACTAGCGCCTACAATGAGCAGTTCTTC
CASSSGTSAYNEQFF
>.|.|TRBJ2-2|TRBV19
TGTGCCAGTATTTGGCTCATCCGGGACCACAATGGGTGGGTGGTAGCCGGGGAGCTGTTTTTT
CASIWLIRDHNGWVVAGELFF
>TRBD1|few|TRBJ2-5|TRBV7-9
TGTGCCAGCAGCTCGACAGGGCCTGGATTTAAAGAGCAGTACTTC
CASSSTGPGFKEQYF
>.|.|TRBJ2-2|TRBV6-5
TGTGCTAGCAGTTACTCGCCTAGTCGGAACACCGGGGAGCTGTTTTTT
CASSYSPSRNTGELFF
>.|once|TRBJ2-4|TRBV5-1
TGCGCCAGCAGCTTGGAGGATGGGAACATTCAGTACTTC
CASSLEDGNIQYF
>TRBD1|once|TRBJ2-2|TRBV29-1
TGCAGCGTTGACAGGGGGCACACCGGGGAGCTGTTTTTT
CSVDRGHTGELFF
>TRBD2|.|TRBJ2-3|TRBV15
TGTGCCACCAGCAGTTCAACAGCTAGCGGGAGGTATAGCACAGATACGCAGTATTTT
CATSSSTASGRYSTDTQYF
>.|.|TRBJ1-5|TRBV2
TGTGCCAGCAGCCAAGGTAGAGGCGGTAGCAATCAGCCCCAGCATTTT
CASSQGRGGSNQPQHF
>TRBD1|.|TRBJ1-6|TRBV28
TGTGCCAGCAGTCCGAACCAGGGGGCTCGTTCCCCACCCCTCCACTTT
CASSPNQGARSPPLHF
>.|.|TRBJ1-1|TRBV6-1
TGTGCCAGCAGGAGGGTAGTGGCTGAAGCTTTCTTT
CASRRVVAEAFF
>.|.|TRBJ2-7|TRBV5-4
TGTGCCAGCAGCTTGGATCCCCACCGGATTTTCTACGAGCAGTACTTC
CASSLDPHRIFYEQYF
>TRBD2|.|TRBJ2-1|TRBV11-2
TGTGCCAGCAGCTTAGGGGGACTAGCGTCTACCCGGGGGGACAATGAGCAGTTCTTC
CASSLGGLASTRGDNEQFF
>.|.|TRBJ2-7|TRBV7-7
TGTGCCAGCAGCTTAGGATACGGGGCAGGATACGAGCAGTACTTC
CASSLGYGAGYEQYF
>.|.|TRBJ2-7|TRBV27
TGTGCCAGCAGCACGGGAGCGGAGCTGCAGTACTTC
CASSTGAELQYF
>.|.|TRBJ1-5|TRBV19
TGTGCCACTAAGAAACTGGCCGAGGGAGCGAGCAATCAGCCCCAGCATTTT
CATKKLAEGASNQPQHF
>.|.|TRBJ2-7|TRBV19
TGTGCCAGTAGTCCCTTCTTCCCCTCCTACGAGCAGTACTTC
CASSPFFPSYEQYF
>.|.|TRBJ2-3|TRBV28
TGTGCCAGCAGTTTTAGAGGGCCCGACACGTATTTT
CASSFRGPDTYF
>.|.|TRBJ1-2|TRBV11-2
TGTGCCAGCAGCCCCGCTTATAACTATGGCTACACCTTC
CASSPAYNYGYTF
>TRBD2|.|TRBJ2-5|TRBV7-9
TGTGCCAGCAGCTTACGCGGGGGGCTGGAGACCCAGTACTTC
CASSLRGGLETQYF
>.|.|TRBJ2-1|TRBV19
TGTGCCAGTAGTGCCCAAGTACGGGTAGGGCAGTTCTTC
CASSAQVRVGQFF
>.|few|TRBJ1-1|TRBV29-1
TGCAGCGTTTTTAAAACGCTGGACACTGAAGCTTTCTTT
CSVFKTLDTEAFF
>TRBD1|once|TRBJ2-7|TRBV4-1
TGCGCCAGCAGCCATGCCAGGACAGGGTCCTACGAGCAGTACTTC
CASSHARTGSYEQYF